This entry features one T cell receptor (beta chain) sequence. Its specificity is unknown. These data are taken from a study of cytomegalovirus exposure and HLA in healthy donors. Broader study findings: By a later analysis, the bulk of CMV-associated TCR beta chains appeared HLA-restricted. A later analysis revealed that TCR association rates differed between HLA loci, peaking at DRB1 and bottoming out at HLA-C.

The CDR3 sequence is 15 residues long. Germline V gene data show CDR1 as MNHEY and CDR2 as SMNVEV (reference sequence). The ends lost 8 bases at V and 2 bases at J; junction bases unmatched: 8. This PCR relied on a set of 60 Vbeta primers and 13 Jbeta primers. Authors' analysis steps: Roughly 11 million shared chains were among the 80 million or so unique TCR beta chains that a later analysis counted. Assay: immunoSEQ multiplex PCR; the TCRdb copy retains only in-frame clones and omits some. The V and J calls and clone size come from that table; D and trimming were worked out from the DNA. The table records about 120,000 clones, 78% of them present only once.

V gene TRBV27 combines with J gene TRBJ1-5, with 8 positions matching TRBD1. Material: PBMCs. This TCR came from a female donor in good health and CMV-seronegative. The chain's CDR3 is CASRYRGGGNQPQHF. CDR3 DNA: TGTGCCAGCCGGTACAGGGGGGGTGGCAATCAGCCCCAGCATTTT.